This T cell receptor beta chain was profiled in a study of breast tumors, draining lymph nodes, adjacent tissues. Findings and limits, study-wide: The lymph node origin of tumor T cells was framed as consistent with a hypothesis, not demonstrated. Findings are consistent with lymph node origin and intratumoral expansion of most tumor T cells.

This clonotype occurred many times. Its specificity is not known. Samples came from axillary lymph nodes draining the breast cancer. Germline V gene sequence: CDR1 ENHRY, CDR2 SYGVKD. This CDR3 contains 15 residues. The V gene end was trimmed by 4 bases and the J gene end by 4 bases; junction bases not matched to a gene: 2. TCRdb fed the multiplex PCR reads into MiXCR, producing one record per CDR3 protein. The sample lists approximately 120,000 distinct CDR3 sequences; over 20% were seen once. The clonotype comes from a female donor with breast cancer. Some clones in this sample may be carry-over from other donors' samples. The sequenced sample consisted of axillary lymph node tissue. The chain couples TRBV10-3 to TRBJ2-3; TRBD2 aligns across 13 bases. The CDR3 sequence is CAISGGLAGPDTQYF. The CDR3 nucleotides are TGTGCCATCAGTGGGGGACTAGCGGGACCAGATACGCAGTATTTT.